This T cell receptor beta chain was documented in a study of shared clonotypes between healthy human individuals. Repertoires were generated with immunoSEQ multiplex PCR, while TCRdb's copy carries only in-frame clones and drops some. The data hold about 480,000 clones, with over 75% observed a single time. V shed 1 base and J shed 9 bases, with 6 bases lying between them. The CDR3 extends over 11 amino acids. Germline lookup yields CDR1 GTSNPN and CDR2 SVGIG (reference sequence). The TCR comes from a woman in her forties in good health. Some clones in this sample may be carry-over from other donors' samples. Sequenced sample: PBMCs. The J gene is TRBJ2-2, the V gene TRBV30; D remains ambiguous. The CDR3 bases are TGTGCCTGGAGTGACAACCGGGAGCTGTTTTTT. Protein product: CAWSDNRELFF.